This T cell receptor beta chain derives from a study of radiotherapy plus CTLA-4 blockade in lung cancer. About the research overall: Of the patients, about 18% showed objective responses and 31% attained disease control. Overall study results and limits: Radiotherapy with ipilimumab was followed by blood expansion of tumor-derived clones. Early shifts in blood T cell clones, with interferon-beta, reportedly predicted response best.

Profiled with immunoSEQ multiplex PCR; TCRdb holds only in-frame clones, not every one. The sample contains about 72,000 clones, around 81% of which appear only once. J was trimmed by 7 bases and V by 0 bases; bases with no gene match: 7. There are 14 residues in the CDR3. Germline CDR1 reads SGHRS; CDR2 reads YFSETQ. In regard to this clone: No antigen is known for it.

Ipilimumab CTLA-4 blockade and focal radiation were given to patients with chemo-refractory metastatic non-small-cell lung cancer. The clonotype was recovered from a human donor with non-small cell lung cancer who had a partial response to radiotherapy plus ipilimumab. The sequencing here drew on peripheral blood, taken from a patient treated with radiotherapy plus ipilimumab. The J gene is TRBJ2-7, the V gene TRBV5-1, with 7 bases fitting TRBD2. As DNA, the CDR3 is TGCGCCAGCAGCTTGGAGGCGGGAGAGGGGGAGCAGTACTTC. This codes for CASSLEAGEGEQYF.